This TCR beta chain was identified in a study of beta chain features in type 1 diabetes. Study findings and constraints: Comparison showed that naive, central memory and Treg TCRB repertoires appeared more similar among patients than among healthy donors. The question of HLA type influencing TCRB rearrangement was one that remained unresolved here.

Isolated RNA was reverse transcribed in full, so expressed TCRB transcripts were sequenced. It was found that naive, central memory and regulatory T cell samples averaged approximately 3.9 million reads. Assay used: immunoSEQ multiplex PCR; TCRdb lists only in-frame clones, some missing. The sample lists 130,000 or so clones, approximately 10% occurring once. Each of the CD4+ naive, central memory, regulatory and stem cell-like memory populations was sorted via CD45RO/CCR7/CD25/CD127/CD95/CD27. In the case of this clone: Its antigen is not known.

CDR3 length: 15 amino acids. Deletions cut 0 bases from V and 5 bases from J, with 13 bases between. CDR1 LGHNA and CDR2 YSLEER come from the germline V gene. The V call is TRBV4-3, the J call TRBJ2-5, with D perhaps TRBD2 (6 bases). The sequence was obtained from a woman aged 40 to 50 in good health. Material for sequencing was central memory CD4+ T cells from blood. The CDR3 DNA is TGCGCCAGCAGCCAAGATAGGCGGCGGGACGAGACCCAGTACTTC. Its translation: CASSQDRRRDETQYF.